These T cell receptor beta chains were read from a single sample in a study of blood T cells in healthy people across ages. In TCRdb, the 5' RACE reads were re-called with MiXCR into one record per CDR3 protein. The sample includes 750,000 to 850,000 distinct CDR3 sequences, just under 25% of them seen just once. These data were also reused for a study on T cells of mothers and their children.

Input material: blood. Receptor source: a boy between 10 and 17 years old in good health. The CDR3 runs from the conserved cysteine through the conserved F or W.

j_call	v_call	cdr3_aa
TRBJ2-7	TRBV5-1	CASSPRTTSSYEQYF
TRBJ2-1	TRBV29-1	CSVVAGGPNEQFF
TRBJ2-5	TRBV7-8	CASSLALQGRETQYF
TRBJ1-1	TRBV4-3	CASSQVSAGGTEAFF
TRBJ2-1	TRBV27	CASRDLGWTDVNEQFF
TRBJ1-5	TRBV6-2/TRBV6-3	CASSYDAGGPYSNQPQHF
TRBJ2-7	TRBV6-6	CASSFGGTEGREQYF
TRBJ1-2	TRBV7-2	CASSLWEGPLGYGYTF
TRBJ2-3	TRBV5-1	CASSSPGLPTDTQYF
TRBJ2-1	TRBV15	CATSTLRVEQSNEQFF
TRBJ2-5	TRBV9	CASSERGIPGETQYF
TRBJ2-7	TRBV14	CASSREGFDEQYF
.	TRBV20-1	CSARDFTGGSSSEQYF
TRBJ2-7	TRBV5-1	CASSLAGGNGYEQYF